Presented here are 3 T cell receptor beta chains from one specimen sequenced in a study of early T cells in non-severe SARS-CoV-2 infection. TCRdb passed the 5' RACE reads through MiXCR, listing each CDR3 protein once. The sample lists approximately 48,000 distinct CDR3 sequences, around 6% occurring once. The specimen comprised whole blood, sampled at baseline. The source is an adult who was a healthcare worker with PCR-confirmed SARS-CoV-2 infection or an uninfected control (not recorded which).

The J gene is TRBJ2-1, the V gene TRBV7-9; 11 nucleotides agree with TRBD2. Trimming at V came to 5 bases and at J to 8 bases, leaving 11 bases not matched to a gene. Germline CDR1 is SEHNR and CDR2 is FQNEAQ (reference sequence). The CDR3 is 16 residues long. CDR3 loop: CASSKRVLAGGDEQFF. CDR3 DNA sequence: TGTGCCAGCAGCAAAAGAGTGCTAGCGGGGGGCGATGAGCAGTTCTTC.

This clonotype was detected a few times. The gene calls are TRBV14 and TRBJ1-2; unclear D gene. CDR1 SGHDN and CDR2 FVKESK come from the germline V gene. V lost 5 bases and J lost 5, with 12 bases in between. This CDR3 contains 13 residues. The CDR3 sequence: CASSSWREYGYTF. CDR3 nucleotides: TGTGCCAGCAGCTCCTGGAGGGAATATGGCTACACCTTC.

This clonotype was observed at least ten times. This chain links TRBV28 with TRBJ2-5; TRBD2 matches 7 bases. CDR1 and CDR2 from the germline V gene are MDHEN and SYDVKM. The CDR3 is made up of 13 amino acids. Trimming at V came to 6 bases and at J to 3 bases, leaving 4 bases not matched to a gene. The CDR3 DNA sequence: TGTGCCAGCAGGCCCGGGACTAAAGAGACCCAGTACTTC. Its translation: CASRPGTKETQYF.